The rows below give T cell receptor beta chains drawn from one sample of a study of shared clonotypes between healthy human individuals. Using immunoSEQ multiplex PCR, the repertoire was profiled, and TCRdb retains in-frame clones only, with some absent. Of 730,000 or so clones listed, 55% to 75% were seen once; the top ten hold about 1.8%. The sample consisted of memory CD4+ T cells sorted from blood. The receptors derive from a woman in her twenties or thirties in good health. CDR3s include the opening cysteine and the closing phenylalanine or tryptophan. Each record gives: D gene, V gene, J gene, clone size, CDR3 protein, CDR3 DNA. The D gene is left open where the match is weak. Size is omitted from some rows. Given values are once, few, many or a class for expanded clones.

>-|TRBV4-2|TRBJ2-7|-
CASSQDSHRGGEQYF
TGTGCCAGCAGCCAAGATTCACACCGAGGGGGGGAGCAGTACTTC
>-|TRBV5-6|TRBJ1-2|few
CASSLPYREDYTF
TGTGCCAGCAGCTTGCCCTACAGGGAAGACTACACCTTC
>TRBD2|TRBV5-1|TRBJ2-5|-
CASSRTSYDVETQYF
TGCGCCAGCAGCCGGACTAGTTACGATGTAGAGACCCAGTACTTC
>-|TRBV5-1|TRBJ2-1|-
CASSSRLAASYNEQFF
TGCGCCAGCAGCTCGCGACTCGCGGCAAGCTACAATGAGCAGTTCTTC
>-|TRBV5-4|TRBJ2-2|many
CASSLGRGTNTGELFF
TGTGCCAGCAGCTTGGGGCGGGGTACGAACACCGGGGAGCTGTTTTTT
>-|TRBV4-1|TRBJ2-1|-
CASSQGLDRVGSYNEQFF
TGCGCCAGCAGCCAGGGACTAGACAGGGTTGGCTCCTACAATGAGCAGTTCTTC
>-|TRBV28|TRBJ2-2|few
CASTRGPFWGTGELFF
TGTGCCAGCACCAGGGGACCTTTCTGGGGCACCGGGGAGCTGTTTTTT
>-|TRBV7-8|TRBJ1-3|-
CASSLVGGSTGNTIYF
TGTGCCAGCAGCTTAGTTGGGGGATCGACGGGAAACACCATATATTTT
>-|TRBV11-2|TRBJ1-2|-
CASSLDRANYGYTF
TGTGCCAGCAGCTTGGACAGAGCTAACTATGGCTACACCTTC
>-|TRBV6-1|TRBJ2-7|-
CASQPGRAYEQYF
TGTGCCAGCCAACCAGGGCGGGCCTACGAGCAGTACTTC
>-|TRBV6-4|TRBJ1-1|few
CASRPDRTNTEAFF
TGTGCCAGCAGACCCGACAGGACGAACACTGAAGCTTTCTTT
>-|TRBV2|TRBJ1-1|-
CASSPRGRANTEAFF
TGTGCCAGCAGCCCCCGAGGGAGGGCGAACACTGAAGCTTTCTTT
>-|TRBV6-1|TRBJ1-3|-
CASSEHGGTSGNTIYF
TGTGCCAGCAGTGAACATGGGGGGACCTCTGGAAACACCATATATTTT
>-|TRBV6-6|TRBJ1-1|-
CASSPRYTEAFF
TGTGCCAGCAGCCCGCGCTACACTGAAGCTTTCTTT
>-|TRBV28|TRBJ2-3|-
CASSRAGPDTQYF
TGTGCCAGCAGTCGCGCTGGGCCAGATACGCAGTATTTT
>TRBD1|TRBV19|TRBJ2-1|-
CASSKIRDRASNEQFF
TGTGCCAGTAGTAAAATCCGGGACAGGGCAAGCAATGAGCAGTTCTTC